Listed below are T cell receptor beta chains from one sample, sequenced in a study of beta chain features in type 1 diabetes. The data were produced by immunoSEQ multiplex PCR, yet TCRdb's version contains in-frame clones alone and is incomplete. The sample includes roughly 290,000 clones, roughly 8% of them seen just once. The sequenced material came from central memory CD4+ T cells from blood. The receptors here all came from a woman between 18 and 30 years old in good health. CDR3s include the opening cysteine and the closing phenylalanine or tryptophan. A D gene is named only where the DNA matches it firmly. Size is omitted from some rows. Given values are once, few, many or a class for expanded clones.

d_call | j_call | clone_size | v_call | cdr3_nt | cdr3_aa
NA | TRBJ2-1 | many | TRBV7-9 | TGTGCCAGCGGGAGGTACAATGAGCAGTTCTTC | CASGRYNEQFF
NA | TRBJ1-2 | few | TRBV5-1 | TGCGCCAGCTCGAGTGGAGCAGGAGACTATGGCTACACCTTC | CASSSGAGDYGYTF
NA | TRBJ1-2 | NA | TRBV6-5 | TGTGCCAGCAGTCCATCACAGGGCCGTGGGGCTCTGTCCACCTTC | CASSPSQGRGALSTF
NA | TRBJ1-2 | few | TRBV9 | TGTGCCAGCAGCGTTGGTCCGGGAGCCAACTATGGCTACACCTTC | CASSVGPGANYGYTF
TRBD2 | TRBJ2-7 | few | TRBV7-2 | TGTGCCAGCAGCTTAGGCCTAGCGGCCTACGAGCAGTACTTC | CASSLGLAAYEQYF
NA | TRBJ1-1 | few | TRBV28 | TGTGCCAGCAGTTTAATGTACACTGAAGCTTTCTTT | CASSLMYTEAFF
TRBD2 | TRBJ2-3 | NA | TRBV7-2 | TGTGCCAGCAGCTTAGGGTTATGGGAGGGCCTTGGCACAGATACGCAGTATTTT | CASSLGLWEGLGTDTQYF
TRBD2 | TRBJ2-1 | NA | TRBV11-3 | TGTGCCAGCAGCTCCCGACTAGCGGTGACCTACAATGAGCAGTTCTTC | CASSSRLAVTYNEQFF
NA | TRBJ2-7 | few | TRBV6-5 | TGTGCCAGCTGGGGAGGGACAGGCTCCTACGAGCAGTACTTC | CASWGGTGSYEQYF
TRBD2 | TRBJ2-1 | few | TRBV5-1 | TGCGCCAGCAGCTCCCCCCCCTTCCCGGGACTAGCCTACAATGAGCAGTTCTTC | CASSSPPFPGLAYNEQFF
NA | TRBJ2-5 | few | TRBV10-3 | TGTGCCAGCCGCCTTCCTGGGGGGGAGACCCAGTACTTC | CASRLPGGETQYF
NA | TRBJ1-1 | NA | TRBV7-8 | TGTGCCAGCAGCTTAGTAAGCACTGAAGCTTTCTTT | CASSLVSTEAFF
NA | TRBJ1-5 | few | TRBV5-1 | TGCGCCAGCAGCTTGGGCCGGGATCAGCCCCAGCATTTT | CASSLGRDQPQHF
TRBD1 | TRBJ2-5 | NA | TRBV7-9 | TGTGCCAGCAGCTCCTGGACAGGGGAAGAGACCCAGTACTTC | CASSSWTGEETQYF
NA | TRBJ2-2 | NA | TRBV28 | TGTGCCAGCAGGATAGGCGGCTCCGGGGAGCTGTTTTTT | CASRIGGSGELFF
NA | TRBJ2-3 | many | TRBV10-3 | TGTGCCATCAGTGAGAAGACGGCTACAGATACGCAGTATTTT | CAISEKTATDTQYF
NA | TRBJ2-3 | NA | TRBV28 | TGTGCCAGCAGTGGGCCTACAGGGGGGGGCGATACGCAGTATTTT | CASSGPTGGGDTQYF
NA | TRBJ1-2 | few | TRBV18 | TGTGCCAGCTCACCAGGGTTGGACTACTATGGCTACACCTTC | CASSPGLDYYGYTF
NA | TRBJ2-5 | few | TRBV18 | TGTGCCAGCTCTCCACAGTGGGGAGAGACCCAGTACTTC | CASSPQWGETQYF
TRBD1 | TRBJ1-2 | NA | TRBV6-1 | TGTGCCAGCAGTGACAGGGGGAATGGCTACACCTTC | CASSDRGNGYTF
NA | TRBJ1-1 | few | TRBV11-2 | TGTGCCAGCAGCTTTGAGCGTAACACTGAAGCTTTCTTT | CASSFERNTEAFF
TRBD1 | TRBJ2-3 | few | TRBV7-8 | TGTGCCAGCAGCTTAGAGACCAGGGGGATAGGTGGAGATACGCAGTATTTT | CASSLETRGIGGDTQYF
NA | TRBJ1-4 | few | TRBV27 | TGTGCCAGCAGCAAGAACAGGATAGCTAATGAAAAACTGTTTTTT | CASSKNRIANEKLFF
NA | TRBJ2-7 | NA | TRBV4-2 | TGTGCCAGCAGCCAAGTGGGGGTTGGAGTCTACGAGCAGTACTTC | CASSQVGVGVYEQYF
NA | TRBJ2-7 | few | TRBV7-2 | TGTGCCAGCAGCTTAGTATGGGGGGCCTACGAGCAGTACTTC | CASSLVWGAYEQYF
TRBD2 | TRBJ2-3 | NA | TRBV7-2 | TGTGCCAGCAGCCAAGGACTAGCGGGCACAGATACGCAGTATTTT | CASSQGLAGTDTQYF
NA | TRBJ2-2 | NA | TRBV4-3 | TGCGCCAGCAGCCAAGAGTGGGGGTTCGGGGAGCTGTTTTTT | CASSQEWGFGELFF
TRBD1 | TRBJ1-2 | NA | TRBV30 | TGTGCCTGGAAAAGACAGGGGATAAGGGCCCTCTATGGCTACACCTTC | CAWKRQGIRALYGYTF
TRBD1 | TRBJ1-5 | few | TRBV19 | TGTGCCAGTAGTACCCAGACAGGGTCCGGACAGCCCCAGCATTTT | CASSTQTGSGQPQHF
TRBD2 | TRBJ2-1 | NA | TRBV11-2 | TGTGCCAGCAGCTTAGGGCAGGCTAGCGGGGGGGCCTTCGATGAGCAGTTCTTC | CASSLGQASGGAFDEQFF
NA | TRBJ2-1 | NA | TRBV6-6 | TGTGCCAGCGCGGGATATTACAATGAGCAGTTCTTC | CASAGYYNEQFF
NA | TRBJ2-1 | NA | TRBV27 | TGTGCCAGCAGTTACGACCGAAGACAGTACAATGAGCAGTTCTTC | CASSYDRRQYNEQFF
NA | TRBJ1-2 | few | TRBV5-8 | TGTGCCAGCAGCTTGGTGGACCGGCCTAACTATGGCTACACCTTC | CASSLVDRPNYGYTF
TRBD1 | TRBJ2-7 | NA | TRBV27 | TGTGCCAGCAGTCGCCCTACAGGGGTTGAGCAGTACTTC | CASSRPTGVEQYF
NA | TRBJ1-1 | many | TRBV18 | TGTGCCAGCTCCCCCCGGGGGATGAACACTGAAGCTTTCTTT | CASSPRGMNTEAFF
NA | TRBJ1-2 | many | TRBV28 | TGTGCCAGCAGTAGAAGAGACTATGGCTACACCTTC | CASSRRDYGYTF
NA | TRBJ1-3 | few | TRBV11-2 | TGTGCCAGCAGCTTTTCTCTCCGAAACACCATATATTTT | CASSFSLRNTIYF
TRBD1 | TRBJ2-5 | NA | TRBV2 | TGTGCCAGCAGTGAACGTCGGGACAGAGAAGAGACCCAGTACTTC | CASSERRDREETQYF
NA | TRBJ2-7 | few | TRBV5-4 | TGCGCCAGCAGCCAAGCCAGAGGGGAAGACGAGCAGTACTTC | CASSQARGEDEQYF
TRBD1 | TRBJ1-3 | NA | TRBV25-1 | TGTGCCAGCAGTGAACAGACAGGGAGTTCTGGAAACACCATATATTTT | CASSEQTGSSGNTIYF
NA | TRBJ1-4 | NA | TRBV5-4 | TGTGCCAGCAGCCACGAGGGGAATCACGAAAAACTGTTTTTT | CASSHEGNHEKLFF
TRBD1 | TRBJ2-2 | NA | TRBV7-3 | TGTGCCAGCAGCTTAACAGCGGACAGGGGAAACTCCGGGGAGCTGTTTTTT | CASSLTADRGNSGELFF
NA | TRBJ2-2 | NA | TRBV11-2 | TGTGCCAGCAGCTTAGATTGGGGTTCCACCGGGGAGCTGTTTTTT | CASSLDWGSTGELFF
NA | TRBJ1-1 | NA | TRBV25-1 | TGTGCCAGCAGTGATTTGAGCCGGGACACTGAAGCTTTCTTT | CASSDLSRDTEAFF
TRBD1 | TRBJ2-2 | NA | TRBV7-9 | TGTGCCAGCAGCTCGGGACAGGGGTCGATCGGGGAGCTGTTTTTT | CASSSGQGSIGELFF
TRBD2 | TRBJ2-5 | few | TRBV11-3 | TGTGCCAGCAGCTTAATGGCTAGCGGGGGGGAGACCCAGTACTTC | CASSLMASGGETQYF
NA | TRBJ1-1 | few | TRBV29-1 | TGCAGCGCGAGACCGGGGCTGAACACTGAAGCTTTCTTT | CSARPGLNTEAFF
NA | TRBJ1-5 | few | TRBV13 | TGTGCCAGCAGCACGTACAATCAGCCCCAGCATTTT | CASSTYNQPQHF
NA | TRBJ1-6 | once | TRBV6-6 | TGTGCCAGTACACGGGACCCTTATAATTCACCCCTCCACTTT | CASTRDPYNSPLHF
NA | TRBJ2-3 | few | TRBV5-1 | TGCGCCAGCAGCTTGTTCGGCACGACGGAGCAGTATTTT | CASSLFGTTEQYF
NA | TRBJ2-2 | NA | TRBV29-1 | TGCGGGGGCAGGGGCACGAACACCGGGGAGCTGTTTTTT | CGGRGTNTGELFF
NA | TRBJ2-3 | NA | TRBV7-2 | TGTGCCAGCAGCTTAGGTTCGGGAGAGCCAGATACGCAGTATTTT | CASSLGSGEPDTQYF
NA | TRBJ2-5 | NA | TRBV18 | TGTGCCAGCTCACCGGGGTTTGGTCAAGAGACCCAGTACTTC | CASSPGFGQETQYF
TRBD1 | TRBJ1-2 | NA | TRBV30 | TGTGCCTGGATTTGGGGTTCGGGGACAGCGGTATCCTATGGCTACACCTTC | CAWIWGSGTAVSYGYTF
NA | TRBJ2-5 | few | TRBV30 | TGTGCCTGGAGTGTAGGGTCCCAACGCGAGACCCAGTACTTC | CAWSVGSQRETQYF
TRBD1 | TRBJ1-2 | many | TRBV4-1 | TGCGCCAGCACCCTACTGATAACGAGGGGGCCAGTCTATGGCTACACCTTC | CASTLLITRGPVYGYTF
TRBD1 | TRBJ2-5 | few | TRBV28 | TGTGCCAGCAGTGCCCCGGGACAGGGGGCTGAGACCCAGTACTTC | CASSAPGQGAETQYF